A selection of T cell receptor beta chains follows, all from one sample in a study of blood T cell repertoires in COVID-19. The assay was immunoSEQ multiplex PCR, and TCRdb's table has in-frame clones only and misses some. The sample yields some 180,000 clones, roughly 88% seen once. Sequenced material: peripheral blood. The receptors derive from a man between 18 and 35 years old with COVID-19, enrolled during active disease. CDR3s include the opening cysteine and the closing phenylalanine or tryptophan. A D gene is named only where the DNA matches it firmly. Size is omitted from some rows. Given values are once, few, many or a class for expanded clones.

CDR3 protein: CASSLEAGSGYEQYF
CDR3 DNA: TGTGCCAGCAGCTTAGAGGCCGGGTCGGGCTACGAGCAGTACTTC
V gene: TRBV7-6
D gene: NA
clone size: NA
J gene: TRBJ2-7

CDR3 protein: CASSQVVAGVFGELFF
CDR3 DNA: TGTGCCAGCAGCCAAGTGGTAGCGGGAGTGTTCGGGGAGCTGTTTTTT
V gene: TRBV14
D gene: TRBD2
clone size: NA
J gene: TRBJ2-2

CDR3 protein: CASSQGLAGTYEQYF
CDR3 DNA: TGCGCCAGCAGCCAGGGACTAGCGGGTACCTACGAGCAGTACTTC
V gene: TRBV4-3
D gene: TRBD2
clone size: NA
J gene: TRBJ2-7

CDR3 protein: CASSLRTQGAEAFF
CDR3 DNA: TGTGCCAGCAGTTTACGTACACAGGGGGCTGAAGCTTTCTTT
V gene: TRBV28
D gene: TRBD1
clone size: once
J gene: TRBJ1-1

CDR3 protein: CATSNPRPYNEQFF
CDR3 DNA: TGTGCCACCAGCAATCCTAGACCATACAATGAGCAGTTCTTC
V gene: TRBV15
D gene: NA
clone size: NA
J gene: TRBJ2-1

CDR3 protein: CASSPQTGQGLNEQFF
CDR3 DNA: TGTGCCAGCAGTCCACAGACCGGACAGGGGTTAAATGAGCAGTTCTTC
V gene: TRBV28
D gene: TRBD1
clone size: NA
J gene: TRBJ2-1

CDR3 protein: CASSQEVGRMGSGNTIYF
CDR3 DNA: TGTGCCAGCAGCCAAGAGGTGGGGCGCATGGGCTCTGGAAACACCATATATTTT
V gene: TRBV3-1/TRBV3-2
D gene: NA
clone size: NA
J gene: TRBJ1-3

CDR3 protein: CASSLDRQEAFF
CDR3 DNA: TGTGCCAGCAGCCTTGACAGGCAGGAAGCTTTCTTT
V gene: TRBV25-1
D gene: NA
clone size: few
J gene: TRBJ1-1

CDR3 protein: CASSFLQGRELFF
CDR3 DNA: TGTGCCAGCAGTTTTCTGCAGGGTCGGGAGCTGTTTTTT
V gene: TRBV6-5
D gene: NA
clone size: NA
J gene: TRBJ2-2

CDR3 protein: CASSLPNRELAGEDTQYF
CDR3 DNA: TGTGCCAGCAGTTTACCCAACAGGGAACTAGCGGGGGAAGATACGCAGTATTTT
V gene: TRBV28
D gene: TRBD2
clone size: few
J gene: TRBJ2-3

CDR3 protein: CASSRGGPFYNEQFF
CDR3 DNA: TGTGCCAGCAGCCGAGGAGGTCCGTTCTACAATGAGCAGTTCTTC
V gene: TRBV27
D gene: NA
clone size: NA
J gene: TRBJ2-1

CDR3 protein: CASPGITDTQYF
CDR3 DNA: TGTGCCAGCCCCGGGATCACAGATACGCAGTATTTT
V gene: TRBV5-8
D gene: NA
clone size: NA
J gene: TRBJ2-3

CDR3 protein: CASSFMGENYGYTF
CDR3 DNA: TGTGCCAGCAGTTTTATGGGCGAGAACTATGGCTACACCTTC
V gene: TRBV28
D gene: NA
clone size: NA
J gene: TRBJ1-2

CDR3 protein: CASSRRTGEGYTF
CDR3 DNA: TGCGCCAGCAGCAGAAGGACAGGGGAAGGCTACACCTTC
V gene: TRBV5-1
D gene: TRBD1
clone size: NA
J gene: TRBJ1-2

CDR3 protein: CASSDGSGSLYEQYF
CDR3 DNA: TGTGCCAGCAGCGACGGGAGCGGGAGTTTATACGAGCAGTACTTC
V gene: TRBV9
D gene: TRBD2
clone size: NA
J gene: TRBJ2-7

CDR3 protein: CASSWDRAYEQYF
CDR3 DNA: TGCGCCAGCAGCTGGGACAGGGCCTACGAGCAGTACTTC
V gene: TRBV5-1
D gene: TRBD1
clone size: NA
J gene: TRBJ2-7

CDR3 protein: CASSTVTGFYGYTF
CDR3 DNA: TGTGCCAGCAGTACTGTGACAGGGTTCTATGGCTACACCTTC
V gene: TRBV5-8
D gene: TRBD1
clone size: NA
J gene: TRBJ1-2

CDR3 protein: CASSRHPPRLAVSYNEQFF
CDR3 DNA: TGTGCCAGCAGTCGTCACCCCCCTAGACTAGCGGTCTCCTACAATGAGCAGTTCTTC
V gene: TRBV6-2/TRBV6-3
D gene: TRBD2
clone size: few
J gene: TRBJ2-1

CDR3 protein: CASVRRLVAYEQYF
CDR3 DNA: TGCGCCAGCGTCCGACGACTAGTAGCGTACGAGCAGTACTTC
V gene: TRBV10-1
D gene: NA
clone size: NA
J gene: TRBJ2-7

CDR3 protein: CASSPRGGRPMNTEAFF
CDR3 DNA: TGTGCCAGCAGCCCGAGGGGAGGACGACCCATGAACACTGAAGCTTTCTTT
V gene: TRBV9
D gene: NA
clone size: once
J gene: TRBJ1-1

CDR3 protein: CASSLGQGGYEQYF
CDR3 DNA: TGTGCCAGCAGCTTAGGACAGGGCGGGTACGAGCAGTACTTC
V gene: TRBV11-2
D gene: TRBD1
clone size: NA
J gene: TRBJ2-7

CDR3 protein: CASSPRDRDYSGYTF
CDR3 DNA: TGTGCCAGCTCACCACGGGACAGGGATTACTCCGGCTACACCTTC
V gene: TRBV18
D gene: TRBD1
clone size: NA
J gene: TRBJ1-2

CDR3 protein: CASSYAEQGAGGYTF
CDR3 DNA: TGTGCCAGCAGTTACGCGGAACAGGGGGCTGGTGGCTACACCTTC
V gene: TRBV6-5
D gene: TRBD1
clone size: NA
J gene: TRBJ1-2